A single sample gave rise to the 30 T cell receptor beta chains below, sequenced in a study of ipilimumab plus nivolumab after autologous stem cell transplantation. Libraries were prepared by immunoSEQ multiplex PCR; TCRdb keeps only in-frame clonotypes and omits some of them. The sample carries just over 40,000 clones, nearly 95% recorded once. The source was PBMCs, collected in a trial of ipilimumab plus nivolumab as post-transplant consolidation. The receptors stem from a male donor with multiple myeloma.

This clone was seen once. The CDR3 loop is CASSQAGDQPQHF. CDR3 DNA: TGCGCCAGCAGCCAAGCAGGGGATCAGCCCCAGCATTTT. The gene calls are TRBV4-3 and TRBJ1-5, with D possibly being TRBD1 (6 bases). The CDR3 length is 13 residues. V was cut by 1 base and J by 5 bases, with 6 bases left in between. Germline-derived CDR1 and CDR2 are LGHNA and YSLEER.

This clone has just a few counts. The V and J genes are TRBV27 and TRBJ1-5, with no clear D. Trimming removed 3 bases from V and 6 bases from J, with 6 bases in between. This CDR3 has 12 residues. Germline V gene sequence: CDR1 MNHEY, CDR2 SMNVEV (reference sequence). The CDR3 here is CASSLFGQPQHF. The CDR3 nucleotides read TGTGCCAGCAGTTTGTTCGGTCAGCCCCAGCATTTT.

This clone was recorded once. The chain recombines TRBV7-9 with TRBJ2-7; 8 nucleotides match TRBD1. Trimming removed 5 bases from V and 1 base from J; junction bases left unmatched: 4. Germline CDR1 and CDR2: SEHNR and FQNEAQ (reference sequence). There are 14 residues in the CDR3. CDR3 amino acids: CASSPRQGSYEQYF. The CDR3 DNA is TGTGCCAGCAGCCCGCGACAGGGGTCCTACGAGCAGTACTTC. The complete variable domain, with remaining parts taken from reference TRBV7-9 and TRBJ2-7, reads DTGVSQNPRHKITKRGQNVTFRCDPISEHNRLYWYRQTLGQGPEFLTYFQNEAQLEKSRLLSDRFSAERPKGSFSTLEIQRTEQGDSAMYLCASSPRQGSYEQYFGPGTRLTVT.

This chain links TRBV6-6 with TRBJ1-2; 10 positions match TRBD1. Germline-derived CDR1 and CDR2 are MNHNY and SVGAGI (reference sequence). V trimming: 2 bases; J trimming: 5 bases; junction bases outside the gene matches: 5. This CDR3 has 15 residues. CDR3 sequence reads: CASSYRDRGSYGYTF. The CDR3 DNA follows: TGTGCCAGCAGTTACCGGGACAGGGGATCATATGGCTACACCTTC.

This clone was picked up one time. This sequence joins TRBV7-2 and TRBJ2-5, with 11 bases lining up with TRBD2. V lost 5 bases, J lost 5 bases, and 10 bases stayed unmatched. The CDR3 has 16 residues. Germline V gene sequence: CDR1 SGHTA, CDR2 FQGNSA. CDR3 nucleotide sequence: TGTGCCAGCAGCGCCAGGCGACTAGCGGGGAGGGAGACCCAGTACTTC. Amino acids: CASSARRLAGRETQYF.

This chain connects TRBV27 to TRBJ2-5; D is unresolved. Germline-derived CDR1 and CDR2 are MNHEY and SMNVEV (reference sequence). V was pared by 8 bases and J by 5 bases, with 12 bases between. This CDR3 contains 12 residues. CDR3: CASSPFGETQYF. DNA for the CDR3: TGTGCCAGCTCCCCCTTTGGGGAGACCCAGTACTTC.

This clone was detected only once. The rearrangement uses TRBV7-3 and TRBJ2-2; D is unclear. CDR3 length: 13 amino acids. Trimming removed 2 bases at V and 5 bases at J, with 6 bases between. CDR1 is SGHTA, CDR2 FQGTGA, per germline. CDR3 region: CASSLYGTGELFF. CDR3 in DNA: TGTGCCAGCAGCTTATACGGGACCGGGGAGCTGTTTTTT.

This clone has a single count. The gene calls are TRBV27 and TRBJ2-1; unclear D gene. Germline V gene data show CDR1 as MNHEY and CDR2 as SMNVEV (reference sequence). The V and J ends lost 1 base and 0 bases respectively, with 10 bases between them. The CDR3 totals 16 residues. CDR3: CASSLFGGSSYNEQFF. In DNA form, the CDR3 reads TGTGCCAGCAGTTTATTTGGCGGAAGCTCCTACAATGAGCAGTTCTTC.

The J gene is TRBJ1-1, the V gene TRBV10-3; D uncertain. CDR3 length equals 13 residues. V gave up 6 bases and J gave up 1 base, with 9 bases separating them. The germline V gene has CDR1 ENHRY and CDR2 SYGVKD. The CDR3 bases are TGTGCCATCAGGGGCGGGGAGAACACTGAAGCTTTCTTT. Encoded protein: CAIRGGENTEAFF.

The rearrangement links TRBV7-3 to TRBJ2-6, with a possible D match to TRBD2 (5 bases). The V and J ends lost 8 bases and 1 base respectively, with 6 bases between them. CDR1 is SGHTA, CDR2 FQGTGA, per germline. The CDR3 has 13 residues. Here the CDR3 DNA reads TGTGCCAGCCGGAGGTCTGGGGCCAACGTCCTGACTTTC. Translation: CASRRSGANVLTF.

The CDR3, as DNA: TGTGCCAGCTCAGGCCAAAAGGAGACCGGGGAGCTGTTTTTT. Its translation: CASSGQKETGELFF. This chain links TRBV18 with TRBJ2-2; no definite D call. Deletions cut 5 bases from V and 5 bases from J, with 12 bases between. Germline V gene lookup returns CDR1 KGHSH and CDR2 LQKENI. The CDR3 sequence is 14 residues long.

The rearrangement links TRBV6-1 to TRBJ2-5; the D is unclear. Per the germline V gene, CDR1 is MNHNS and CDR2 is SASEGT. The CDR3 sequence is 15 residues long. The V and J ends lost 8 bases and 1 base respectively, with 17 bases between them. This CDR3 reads CASVRMERFQETQYF. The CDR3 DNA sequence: TGTGCCAGCGTAAGAATGGAAAGATTCCAAGAGACCCAGTACTTC.

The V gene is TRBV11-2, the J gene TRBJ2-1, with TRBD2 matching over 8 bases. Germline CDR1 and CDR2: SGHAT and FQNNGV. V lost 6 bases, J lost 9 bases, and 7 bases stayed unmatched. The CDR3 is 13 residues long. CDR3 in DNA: TGTGCCAGCAGTCCTGGACTAGCTGTTGAGCAGTTCTTC. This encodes CASSPGLAVEQFF.

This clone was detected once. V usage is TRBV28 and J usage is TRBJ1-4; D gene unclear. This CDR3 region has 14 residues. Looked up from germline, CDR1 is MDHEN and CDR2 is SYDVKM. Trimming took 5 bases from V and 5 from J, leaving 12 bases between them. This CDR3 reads CASSPPTRNEKLFF. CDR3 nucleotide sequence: TGTGCCAGCAGTCCACCGACACGGAATGAAAAACTGTTTTTT.

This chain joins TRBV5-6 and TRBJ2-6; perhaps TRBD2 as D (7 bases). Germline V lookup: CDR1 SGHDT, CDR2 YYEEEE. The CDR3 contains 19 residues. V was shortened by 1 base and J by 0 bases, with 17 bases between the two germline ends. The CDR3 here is CASSLSGTRLNSGANVLTF. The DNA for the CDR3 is TGTGCCAGCAGCTTGAGCGGGACACGCCTCAACTCTGGGGCCAACGTCCTGACTTTC.

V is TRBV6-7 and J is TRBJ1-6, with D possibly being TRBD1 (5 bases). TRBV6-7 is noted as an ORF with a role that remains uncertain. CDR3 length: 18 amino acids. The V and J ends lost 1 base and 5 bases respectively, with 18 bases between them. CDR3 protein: CASSYWAGQLQHNSPLHF. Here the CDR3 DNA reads TGTGCCAGCAGTTACTGGGCAGGGCAATTACAGCATAATTCACCCCTCCACTTT.

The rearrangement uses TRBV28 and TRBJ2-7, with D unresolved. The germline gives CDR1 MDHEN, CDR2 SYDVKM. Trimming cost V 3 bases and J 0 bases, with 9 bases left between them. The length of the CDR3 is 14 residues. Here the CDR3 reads CASSLVESSYEQYF. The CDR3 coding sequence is TGTGCCAGCAGTTTGGTGGAGAGCTCCTACGAGCAGTACTTC.

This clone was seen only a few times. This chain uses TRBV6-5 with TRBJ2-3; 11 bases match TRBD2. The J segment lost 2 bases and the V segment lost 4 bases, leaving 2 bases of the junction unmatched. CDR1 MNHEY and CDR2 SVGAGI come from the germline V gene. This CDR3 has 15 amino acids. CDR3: CASSLTSGATDTQYF. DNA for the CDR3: TGTGCCAGCAGTTTGACTAGCGGGGCCACAGATACGCAGTATTTT.

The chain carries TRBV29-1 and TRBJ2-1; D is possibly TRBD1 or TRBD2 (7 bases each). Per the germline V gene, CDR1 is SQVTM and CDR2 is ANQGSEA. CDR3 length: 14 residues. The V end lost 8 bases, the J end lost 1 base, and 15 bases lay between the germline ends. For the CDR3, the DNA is TGCAGCTCCAGCGGGACAGCTTCCTACAATGAGCAGTTCTTC. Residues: CSSSGTASYNEQFF.

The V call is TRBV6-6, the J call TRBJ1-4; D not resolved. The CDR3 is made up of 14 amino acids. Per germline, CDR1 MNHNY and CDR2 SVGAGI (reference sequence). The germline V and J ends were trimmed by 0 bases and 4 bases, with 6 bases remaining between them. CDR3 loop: CASSYSSGNEKLFF. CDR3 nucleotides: TGTGCCAGCAGTTACTCAAGTGGTAATGAAAAACTGTTTTTT.

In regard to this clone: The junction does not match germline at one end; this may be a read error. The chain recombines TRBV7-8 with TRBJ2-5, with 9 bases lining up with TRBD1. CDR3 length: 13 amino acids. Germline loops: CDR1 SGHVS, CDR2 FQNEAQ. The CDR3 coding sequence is TGTGCCAGCAGACCGACAGGGGGAGAGCCCCAGTACTTC. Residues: CASRPTGGEPQYF.

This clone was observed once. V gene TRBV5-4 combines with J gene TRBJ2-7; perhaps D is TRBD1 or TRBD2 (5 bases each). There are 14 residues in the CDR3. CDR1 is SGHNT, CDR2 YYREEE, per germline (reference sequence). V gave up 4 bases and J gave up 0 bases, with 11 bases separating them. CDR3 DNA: TGTGCCAGCAGCCCCCCCGGGGCCTCCTACGAGCAGTACTTC. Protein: CASSPPGASYEQYF.

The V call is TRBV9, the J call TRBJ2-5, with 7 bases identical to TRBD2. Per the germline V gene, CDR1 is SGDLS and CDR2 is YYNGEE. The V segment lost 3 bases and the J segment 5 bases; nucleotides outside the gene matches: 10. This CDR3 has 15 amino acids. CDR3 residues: CASSETTSPEETQYF. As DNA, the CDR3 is TGTGCCAGCAGCGAAACGACTAGCCCGGAGGAGACCCAGTACTTC.

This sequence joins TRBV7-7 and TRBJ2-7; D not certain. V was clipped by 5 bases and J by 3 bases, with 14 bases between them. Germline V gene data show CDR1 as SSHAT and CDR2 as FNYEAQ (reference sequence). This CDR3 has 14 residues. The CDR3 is CASSPLGRNYEQYF. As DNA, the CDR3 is TGTGCCAGCAGCCCCCTCGGACGGAACTACGAGCAGTACTTC.

This CDR3 reads CAWRARGPANTEAFF. The CDR3, as DNA: TGTGCCTGGAGGGCCCGCGGGCCAGCGAACACTGAAGCTTTCTTT. This chain links TRBV30 with TRBJ1-1; D is uncertain. The CDR3 extends over 15 amino acids. Trimming removed 3 bases from V and 1 base from J, with 15 bases in between. The germline V gene has CDR1 GTSNPN and CDR2 SVGIG (reference sequence).

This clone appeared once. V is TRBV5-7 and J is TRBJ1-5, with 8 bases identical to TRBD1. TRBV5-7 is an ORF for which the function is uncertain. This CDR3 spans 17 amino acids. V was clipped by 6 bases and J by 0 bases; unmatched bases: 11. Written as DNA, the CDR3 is TGTGCCAGCACCGCAGACAGGGGACTTTATAGCAATCAGCCCCAGCATTTT. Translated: CASTADRGLYSNQPQHF.

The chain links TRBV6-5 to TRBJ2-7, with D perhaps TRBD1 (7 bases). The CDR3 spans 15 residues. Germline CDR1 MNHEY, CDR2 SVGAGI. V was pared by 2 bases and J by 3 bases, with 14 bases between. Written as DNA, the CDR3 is TGTGCCAGCAGTTACGGCTGGCAGGGGGGCTACGAGCAGTACTTC. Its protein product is CASSYGWQGGYEQYF.

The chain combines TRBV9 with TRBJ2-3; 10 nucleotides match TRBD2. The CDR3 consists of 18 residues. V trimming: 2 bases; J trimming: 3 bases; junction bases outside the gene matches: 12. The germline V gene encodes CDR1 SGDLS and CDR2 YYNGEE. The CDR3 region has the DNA TGTGCCAGCAGCGTTCAAGCGGGAGGGCCAAGTGGAACAGATACGCAGTATTTT. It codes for CASSVQAGGPSGTDTQYF.

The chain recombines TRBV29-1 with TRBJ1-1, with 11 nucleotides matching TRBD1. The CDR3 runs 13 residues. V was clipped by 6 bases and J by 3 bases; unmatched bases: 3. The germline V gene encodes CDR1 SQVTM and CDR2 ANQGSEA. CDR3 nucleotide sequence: TGCAGCGTGGACAGGGGGCGTCACACTGAAGCTTTCTTT. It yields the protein CSVDRGRHTEAFF. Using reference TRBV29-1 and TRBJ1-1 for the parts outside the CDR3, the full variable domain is SAVISQKPSRDICQRGTSLTIQCQVDSQVTMMFWYRQQPGQSLTLIATANQGSEATYESGFVIDKFPISRPNLTFSTLTVSNMSPEDSSIYLCSVDRGRHTEAFFGQGTRLTVV.

Written as DNA, the CDR3 is TGTGCCAGTAGTATAGATGGGGAGTCAGATACGCAGTATTTT. Translating gives CASSIDGESDTQYF. The chain recombines TRBV19 with TRBJ2-3; maybe TRBD2 (5 bases). V was clipped by 0 bases and J by 4 bases, with 8 bases between them. The CDR3 runs 14 residues. CDR1 is LNHDA, CDR2 SQIVND, per germline (reference sequence).